Below are 12 T cell receptor beta chains sequenced from a single sample in a study of T cell responses to AZD1222 COVID-19 vaccine (dated by TCRdb to the early 2020s). The method was the immunoSEQ multiplex PCR assay. Drawn from immuneACCESS, this table holds only the in-frame rearrangements with V and J called that TCRdb kept. Clones are partly lost; checked studies trace under half to an unresolved V gene and leave the rest unexplained. The sample table lists about 140,000 clones, 70% to 90% of them with a count of one. Roughly 2% of the sample comes from the top ten. The time point tag for this specimen amounts to: baseline before first vaccination. The material sequenced was peripheral blood, taken on day 0 of AZD1222 vaccination. The receptors derive from an adult in good health.

This chain uses TRBV3-1 (or the pseudogene TRBV3-2) with TRBJ1-3; perhaps TRBD1 as D (5 bases). This CDR3 is built from 16 residues. Germline-derived CDR1 and CDR2 are LGHDT and YNNKEL (reference sequence). Deletions cut 5 bases from V and 0 bases from J, with 14 bases between. The CDR3 DNA is TGTGCCAGCAGCTTAATTTTGGGGGGCTCTGGAAACACCATATATTTT. This translates into CASSLILGGSGNTIYF.

The J gene is TRBJ1-1, the V gene TRBV11-2; tentatively, D is TRBD1 (5 bases). Trimming took 7 bases from V and 0 from J, leaving 9 bases between them. The CDR3 loop spans 13 amino acids. Per germline, CDR1 SGHAT and CDR2 FQNNGV. This CDR3 reads CASTGTMNTEAFF. The CDR3 nucleotides are TGTGCCAGCACCGGGACCATGAACACTGAAGCTTTCTTT. Together with reference TRBV11-2 and TRBJ1-1, the CDR3 gives the full variable domain: EAGVAQSPRYKIIEKRQSVAFWCNPISGHATLYWYQQILGQGPKLLIQFQNNGVVDDSQLPKDRFSAERLKGVDSTLKIQPAKLEDSAVYLCASTGTMNTEAFFGQGTRLTVV.

This chain joins TRBV5-4 and TRBJ2-5, with 12 bases lining up with TRBD2. V dropped 4 bases and J dropped 5; count of bases not matched to a gene: 6. Germline V gene data show CDR1 as SGHNT and CDR2 as YYREEE (reference sequence). The CDR3 is 15 residues long. The CDR3 reads CASSPGLAGTETQYF. The DNA for the CDR3 is TGTGCCAGCAGCCCCGGACTAGCGGGAACGGAGACCCAGTACTTC.

The gene calls are TRBV5-1 and TRBJ1-1, with a possible D match to TRBD1 (5 bases). The germline gives CDR1 SGHRS, CDR2 YFSETQ. The ends were cut back, 0 bases at V and 5 bases at J, with 14 bases in the middle. The CDR3 length is 15 residues. The CDR3 DNA is TGCGCCAGCAGCTTGGATGGGGGAGGAAGGACTGAAGCTTTCTTT. As protein: CASSLDGGGRTEAFF.

The CDR3 coding sequence is TGTGCCACCAGCAGAGCGACGCTGCTTAACTATGGCTACACCTTC. Residues: CATSRATLLNYGYTF. V and J are TRBV15 and TRBJ1-2; no clear D gene. CDR1 is LNHNV, CDR2 YYDKDF, per germline (reference sequence). Trimming pared 1 base from V and 1 base from J, leaving 10 bases between. CDR3 length: 15 residues. Based on the CDR3 plus reference TRBV15 and TRBJ1-2, the full variable domain is DAMVIQNPRYQVTQFGKPVTLSCSQTLNHNVMYWYQQKSSQAPKLLFHYYDKDFNNEADTPDNFQSRRPNTSFCFLDIRSPGLGDTAMYLCATSRATLLNYGYTFGSGTRLTVV.

The CDR3 region has the DNA TGCGCCAGCAGCTCGACAGGGGCAGATACGCAGTATTTT. Translated, it gives CASSSTGADTQYF. The V call is TRBV5-1, the J call TRBJ2-3, with TRBD1 matching over 8 bases. Germline values: CDR1 SGHRS, CDR2 YFSETQ. The CDR3 consists of 13 residues. Losses at the gene ends were 3 bases for V and 4 bases for J; bases not matched to a gene: 1. The variable domain in full, completed from reference TRBV5-1 and TRBJ2-3, reads KAGVTQTPRYLIKTRGQQVTLSCSPISGHRSVSWYQQTPGQGLQFLFEYFSETQRNKGNFPGRFSGRQFSNSRSEMNVSTLELGDSALYLCASSSTGADTQYFGPGTRLTVL.

The chain has TRBV6-6 and TRBJ2-1; no reliable D call. The CDR3 length is 12 residues. Germline V gene lookup returns CDR1 MNHNY and CDR2 SVGAGI (reference sequence). Trimming removed 4 bases from V and 5 bases from J, with 6 bases in between. The CDR3: CASSLNHNEQFF. In DNA, the CDR3 is TGTGCCAGCAGTTTAAACCACAATGAGCAGTTCTTC.

This chain uses TRBV5-1 with TRBJ1-1; D gene ambiguous. Germline-derived CDR1 and CDR2 are SGHRS and YFSETQ. V was pared by 6 bases and J by 0 bases, with 9 bases between. The CDR3 totals 13 residues. CDR3 region: CASTGSMNTEAFF. The CDR3 nucleotides read TGCGCCAGCACCGGGTCGATGAACACTGAAGCTTTCTTT.

This chain uses TRBV19 with TRBJ1-6, with 10 bases fitting TRBD1. V was pared by 6 bases and J by 6 bases, with 8 bases of the junction left unmatched. Germline CDR1 reads LNHDA; CDR2 reads SQIVND (reference sequence). The CDR3 consists of 16 residues. CDR3 sequence: CASRDRDRGLNSPLHF. DNA for the CDR3: TGTGCCAGTAGAGACCGGGACAGGGGCCTTAATTCACCCCTCCACTTT.

The J gene is TRBJ2-5, the V gene TRBV5-1; D call uncertain. CDR3 size: 13 residues. CDR1 and CDR2 (germline): SGHRS, YFSETQ. Deletions cut 0 bases from V and 3 bases from J, with 6 bases between. In DNA form, the CDR3 reads TGCGCCAGCAGCTTGGACCAAGAAGAGACCCAGTACTTC. It encodes CASSLDQEETQYF.

The chain has TRBV7-3 and TRBJ1-2; TRBD1 matches 7 bases. The ends lost 5 bases at V and 0 bases at J; junction bases unmatched: 0. Germline lookup yields CDR1 SGHTA and CDR2 FQGTGA. CDR3 length: 13 residues. CDR3 region: CASSQGANYGYTF. As DNA, the CDR3 is TGTGCCAGCAGCCAGGGGGCTAACTATGGCTACACCTTC. Filled out from reference TRBV7-3 and TRBJ1-2, the complete variable domain reads GAGVSQTPSNKVTEKGKYVELRCDPISGHTALYWYRQSLGQGPEFLIYFQGTGAADDSGLPNDRFFAVRPEGSVSTLKIQRTERGDSAVYLCASSQGANYGYTFGSGTRLTVV.

The genes are TRBV30 and TRBJ1-6; D not resolved. Germline values: CDR1 GTSNPN, CDR2 SVGIG (reference sequence). This CDR3 has 15 amino acids. Trimming stripped 3 bases from V and 1 base from J, with 10 bases between. CDR3 bases: TGTGCCTGGAGACCCATTGAGTCCTATAATTCACCCCTCCACTTT. Amino acid sequence: CAWRPIESYNSPLHF.